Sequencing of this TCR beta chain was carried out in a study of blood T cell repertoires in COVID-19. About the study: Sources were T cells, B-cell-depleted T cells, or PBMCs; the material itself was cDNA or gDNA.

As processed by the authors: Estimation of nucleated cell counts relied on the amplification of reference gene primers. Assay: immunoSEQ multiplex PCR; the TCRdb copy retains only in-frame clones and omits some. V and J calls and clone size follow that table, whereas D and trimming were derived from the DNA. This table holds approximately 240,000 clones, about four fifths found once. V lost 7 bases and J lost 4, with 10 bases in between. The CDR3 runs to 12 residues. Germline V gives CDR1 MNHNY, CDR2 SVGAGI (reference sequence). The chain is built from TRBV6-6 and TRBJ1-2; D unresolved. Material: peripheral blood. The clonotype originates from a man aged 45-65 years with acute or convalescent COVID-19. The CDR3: CASTLNFYGYTF. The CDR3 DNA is TGTGCCAGCACCCTAAACTTCTATGGCTACACCTTC.